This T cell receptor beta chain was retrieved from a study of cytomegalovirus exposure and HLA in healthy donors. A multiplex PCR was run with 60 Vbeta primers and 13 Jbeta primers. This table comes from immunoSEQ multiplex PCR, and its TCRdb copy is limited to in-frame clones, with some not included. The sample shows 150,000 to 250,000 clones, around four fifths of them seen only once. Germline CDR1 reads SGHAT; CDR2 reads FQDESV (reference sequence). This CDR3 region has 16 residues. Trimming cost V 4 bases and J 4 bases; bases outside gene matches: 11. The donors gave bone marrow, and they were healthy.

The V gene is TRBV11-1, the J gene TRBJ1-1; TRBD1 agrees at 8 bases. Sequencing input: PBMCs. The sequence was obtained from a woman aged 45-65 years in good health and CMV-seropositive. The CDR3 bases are TGTGCCAGCAGCTCCCCGGACAGGGCTGGTTTCACTGAAGCTTTCTTT. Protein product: CASSSPDRAGFTEAFF.